These T cell receptor beta chains were read from a single sample in a study of CD8+ T cells in alopecia areata. Some clones are missing from TCRdb's copy, which holds only in-frame ones; the method was immunoSEQ multiplex PCR. The sample holds 120,000 or so clones, around 50% seen once. Specimen: NKG2D-low CD8+ T cells sorted from blood. These receptors were collected from a human donor with alopecia areata. CDR3s include the opening cysteine and the closing phenylalanine or tryptophan. A D gene is named only where the DNA matches it firmly. Clone size is not always given. Where it is, it says once, few, many or a class for expanded clones.

TRBV5-6,TRBD1,.,TRBJ2-7,13,CASSSTGGGEQYF,TGTGCCAGCAGCTCAACAGGGGGAGGCGAGCAGTACTTC
TRBV27,.,.,TRBJ2-7,14,CASSPSLTAYEQYF,TGTGCCAGCAGCCCCAGCTTGACCGCCTACGAGCAGTACTTC
TRBV2,.,.,TRBJ2-7,11,CATQAEAEQYF,TGTGCCACCCAAGCCGAGGCCGAGCAGTACTTC
TRBV29-1,.,few,TRBJ2-7,13,CSVSGGQFYEQYF,TGCAGCGTTTCAGGAGGACAGTTCTACGAGCAGTACTTC
TRBV29-1,.,.,TRBJ1-3,15,CSVEGTLNSGNTIYF,TGCAGCGTTGAGGGGACCCTGAACTCTGGAAACACCATATATTTT
TRBV27,.,.,TRBJ1-1,13,CASSLGRGTEAFF,TGTGCCAGCAGTTTAGGGAGGGGCACTGAAGCTTTCTTT
TRBV6-5,.,.,TRBJ1-4,14,CASSYDRFNEKLFF,TGTGCCAGCAGTTACGACAGGTTTAATGAAAAACTGTTTTTT
TRBV28,TRBD1,few,TRBJ2-1,17,CASTSARSGGGYNEQFF,TGTGCCAGCACTTCAGCGCGCTCAGGGGGCGGCTACAATGAGCAGTTCTTC
TRBV29-1,.,.,TRBJ2-1,12,CSVEGGENEQFF,TGCAGCGTTGAAGGGGGGGAAAATGAGCAGTTCTTC
TRBV29-1,.,few,TRBJ2-3,14,CSVEGLDSTDTQYF,TGCAGCGTTGAAGGCCTGGACAGCACAGATACGCAGTATTTT
TRBV30,.,.,TRBJ2-7,12,CAWSKGHYEQYF,TGTGCCTGGAGTAAAGGCCACTACGAGCAGTACTTC
TRBV30,.,few,TRBJ2-2,15,CAWSLIRDYTGELFF,TGTGCCTGGAGTCTGATCCGGGACTACACCGGGGAGCTGTTTTTT
TRBV11-2,TRBD2,.,TRBJ2-5,15,CASSQGSGGAETQYF,TGTGCCAGCAGCCAGGGTAGCGGGGGGGCAGAGACCCAGTACTTC
TRBV29-1,.,few,TRBJ1-3,12,CSARESGNTIYF,TGCAGCGCCAGGGAATCTGGAAACACCATATATTTT
TRBV29-1,TRBD1,.,TRBJ2-2,12,CSVQGDSGELFF,TGCAGCGTTCAGGGGGATTCCGGGGAGCTGTTTTTT
TRBV27,TRBD2,.,TRBJ2-5,16,CASSSGTSGSRETQYF,TGTGCCAGCAGTTCCGGGACTAGCGGGAGTCGGGAGACCCAGTACTTC
TRBV2,.,.,TRBJ2-7,10,CASTRYEQYF,TGTGCCAGCACCCGCTACGAGCAGTACTTC
TRBV27,.,.,TRBJ1-5,13,CASSKRASGPQHF,TGTGCCAGCAGTAAACGCGCATCAGGGCCCCAGCATTTT
TRBV29-1,.,.,TRBJ2-7,13,CSVERDGPYEQYF,TGCAGCGTTGAAAGGGACGGTCCCTACGAGCAGTACTTC
TRBV2,.,.,TRBJ2-6,14,CASSDSPGANVLTF,TGTGCCAGCAGTGATTCCCCTGGGGCCAACGTCCTGACTTTC
TRBV27,.,.,TRBJ1-1,11,CASTQGTEAFF,TGTGCCAGCACGCAGGGTACTGAAGCTTTCTTT
TRBV30,TRBD2,.,TRBJ2-3,14,CAWGGGRGRDTQYF,TGTGCCTGGGGCGGGGGGAGAGGAAGAGATACGCAGTATTTT
TRBV29-1,.,few,TRBJ2-5,15,CSVDKWDDPQETQYF,TGCAGCGTGGATAAATGGGATGACCCTCAAGAGACCCAGTACTTC
TRBV29-1,.,.,TRBJ2-7,12,CSVGSRDYEQYF,TGCAGCGTTGGTTCTAGGGACTACGAGCAGTACTTC
TRBV5-1,.,.,TRBJ2-3,12,CASSLTWNTQYF,TGCGCCAGCAGCTTGACGTGGAATACGCAGTATTTT
TRBV10-1,.,few,TRBJ2-7,12,CASSDVHEEQYF,TGCGCCAGCAGTGATGTGCACGAGGAGCAGTACTTC
TRBV4-1,.,.,TRBJ2-5,12,CASSQDRETQYF,TGCGCCAGCAGCCAAGATCGGGAGACCCAGTACTTC
TRBV29-1,TRBD2,.,TRBJ2-7,13,CSAGLAGSYEQYF,TGCAGCGCAGGACTAGCGGGGTCCTACGAGCAGTACTTC
TRBV4-3,.,.,TRBJ2-3,17,CASSQKTGTGSTDTQYF,TGCGCCAGCAGCCAGAAAACCGGGACCGGTAGCACAGATACGCAGTATTTT
TRBV29-1,.,.,TRBJ2-2,13,CSVGGQGTGELFF,TGCAGCGTTGGGGGGCAAGGCACCGGGGAGCTGTTTTTT
TRBV29-1,.,few,TRBJ1-2,14,CSVEEVTSNYGYTF,TGCAGCGTTGAAGAAGTGACCTCTAACTATGGCTACACCTTC
TRBV30,.,.,TRBJ2-5,10,CACGQETQYF,TGTGCCTGCGGACAAGAGACCCAGTACTTC
TRBV27,.,.,TRBJ1-3,11,CASSGGNTIYF,TGTGCCAGCAGTGGCGGAAACACCATATATTTT
TRBV29-1,.,few,TRBJ2-1,12,CSVGQGYNEQFF,TGCAGCGTTGGCCAGGGCTACAATGAGCAGTTCTTC
TRBV7-2,.,.,TRBJ2-1,16,CASSYRPYEAFNEQFF,TGTGCCAGCAGTTACCGACCATACGAAGCCTTCAATGAGCAGTTCTTC
TRBV29-1,.,.,TRBJ2-1,16,CSVEDQLAEPYNEQFF,TGCAGCGTTGAAGATCAGTTAGCGGAACCTTACAATGAGCAGTTCTTC
TRBV11-2,TRBD2,once,TRBJ2-3,14,CASSRTAGRDTQYF,TGTGCCAGCAGCCGCACAGCGGGGAGGGATACGCAGTATTTT
TRBV4-3,TRBD1,.,TRBJ2-5,17,CASSHSPTGPYQETQYF,TGCGCCAGCAGCCACAGTCCGACAGGGCCGTACCAAGAGACCCAGTACTTC
TRBV27,.,.,TRBJ2-1,13,CASSTGANNEQFF,TGTGCCAGCAGTACGGGGGCCAACAATGAGCAGTTCTTC
TRBV27,.,.,TRBJ2-5,15,CASSLGGGAGETQYF,TGTGCCAGCAGTTTAGGAGGGGGCGCGGGGGAGACCCAGTACTTC
TRBV29-1,.,.,TRBJ1-1,11,CSVWMNTEAFF,TGCAGCGTGTGGATGAACACTGAAGCTTTCTTT
TRBV2,.,.,TRBJ2-1,14,CASKGELPWYQQFF,TGTGCCAGCAAGGGAGAGCTCCCTTGGTACCAGCAGTTCTTC
TRBV28,TRBD2,few,TRBJ2-1,15,CASSAGLAEINEQFF,TGTGCCAGCAGTGCGGGACTAGCGGAGATCAATGAGCAGTTCTTC
TRBV23-1,TRBD1,.,TRBJ1-5,19,CASSQSGTGGLKSNQPQHF,TGCGCCAGCAGTCAATCAGGGACAGGGGGACTGAAGAGCAATCAGCCCCAGCATTTT
TRBV4-1,.,.,TRBJ2-1,15,CASSLKVGVYNEQFF,TGCGCCAGCAGCCTTAAGGTGGGGGTGTACAATGAGCAGTTCTTC
TRBV30,.,.,TRBJ1-5,15,CAWSVGGFRNQPQHF,TGTGCCTGGAGTGTAGGGGGTTTTCGCAATCAGCCCCAGCATTTT
TRBV27,.,.,TRBJ2-3,13,CASSSFAGDTQYF,TGTGCCAGCAGTTCATTCGCGGGAGATACGCAGTATTTT
TRBV5-6,.,.,TRBJ1-1,11,CASSIDTEAFF,TGTGCCAGCAGCATAGACACTGAAGCTTTCTTT
TRBV11-2,.,.,TRBJ2-3,16,CASPRRRRVLTDTQYF,TGTGCCAGCCCCAGACGTCGGCGGGTCCTCACAGATACGCAGTATTTT